The 23 T cell receptor beta chains presented below share a single source sample, sequenced in a study of blood T cell dynamics during melanoma immunotherapy. The data were produced by immunoSEQ multiplex PCR, yet TCRdb's version contains in-frame clones alone and is incomplete. The table has fewer than 15,000 clones, about nine tenths seen once. Documented time point: week 3, after first cycle of checkpoint inhibitor. The specimen comprised blood, sampled from a patient treated with checkpoint blockade. These receptors all come from a human donor with melanoma.

This rearrangement joins TRBV28 to TRBJ2-1; no reliable D call. The CDR3 runs 15 residues. CDR1 and CDR2 (germline): MDHEN, SYDVKM. V dropped 6 bases and J dropped 0 bases, with 12 bases sitting between them. The CDR3 spells CASRLRSLSYNEQFF. The CDR3 coding sequence is TGTGCCAGCAGGCTGCGTTCCCTCTCCTACAATGAGCAGTTCTTC.

The chain has TRBV12-5 and TRBJ2-2, with 12 bases identical to TRBD1. Per the germline V gene, CDR1 is LGHNT and CDR2 is FRNRAP. Germline trimming cut 5 bases from V and 7 bases from J; bases unmatched to any gene: 14. CDR3 length: 18 residues. In DNA form, the CDR3 reads TGTGCTAGTGGTCCACCCCATGGGACAGGGGGCGTCGGCGGGGAGCTGTTTTTT. Protein product: CASGPPHGTGGVGGELFF. Combining the CDR3 with reference TRBV12-5 and TRBJ2-2 gives the whole variable domain DARVTQTPRHKVTEMGQEVTMRCQPILGHNTVFWYRQTMMQGLELLAYFRNRAPLDDSGMPKDRFSAEMPDATLATLKIQPSEPRDSAVYFCASGPPHGTGGVGGELFFGEGSRLTVL.

V gene TRBV7-9 combines with J gene TRBJ2-2; no firm D call. The V gene's germline CDR1 is SEHNR and CDR2 FQNEAQ (reference sequence). V lost 5 bases to trimming and J lost 0 bases, with 7 bases between them. The CDR3 sequence is 14 residues long. The CDR3: CASSPTANTGELFF. The CDR3 nucleotides read TGTGCCAGCAGCCCTACAGCGAACACCGGGGAGCTGTTTTTT.

The rearrangement joins TRBV6-4 to TRBJ2-3; D may be TRBD1 (6 bases). The germline CDR1 and CDR2 sequences are MRHNA and SNTAGT. The CDR3 runs to 14 residues. V was shortened by 3 bases and J by 2 bases, with 9 bases between the two germline ends. The CDR3 DNA follows: TGTGCCAGCAGTGAGACAGGACCCACAGATACGCAGTATTTT. Translation: CASSETGPTDTQYF.

The V and J genes are TRBV9 and TRBJ2-7, with D perhaps matching TRBD1 (6 bases). Germline CDR1 and CDR2: SGDLS and YYNGEE. V dropped 0 bases and J dropped 3 bases, with 10 bases sitting between them. The CDR3 consists of 14 residues. The CDR3: CASSVAEGGYEQYF. The CDR3 nucleotides read TGTGCCAGCAGCGTAGCTGAAGGGGGCTACGAGCAGTACTTC. Full variable domain (missing parts from reference TRBV9 and TRBJ2-7): DSGVTQTPKHLITATGQRVTLRCSPRSGDLSVYWYQQSLDQGLQFLIQYYNGEERAKGNILERFSAQQFPDLHSELNLSSLELGDSALYFCASSVAEGGYEQYFGPGTRLTVT.

The chain joins TRBV6-5 to TRBJ2-1; 9 bases line up with TRBD2. CDR1 MNHEY and CDR2 SVGAGI come from the germline V gene. The CDR3 runs 15 residues. Trimming took 4 bases from V and 3 from J; bases not matched to a gene: 4. The CDR3 sequence is CASSSLTSGYNEQFF. The DNA of the CDR3 is TGTGCCAGCAGTTCCCTGACTAGCGGCTACAATGAGCAGTTCTTC.

The chain joins TRBV5-4 to TRBJ2-7; 10 bases agree with TRBD1. The CDR3 runs 14 residues. Germline loops: CDR1 SGHNT, CDR2 YYREEE (reference sequence). Unmatched junction bases numbered 4, after V lost 3 bases and J lost 4 bases. Here the CDR3 DNA reads TGTGCCAGCAGCTCAGGGACAGGGGCGTACGAGCAGTACTTC. Amino acids: CASSSGTGAYEQYF.

V is TRBV7-7 and J is TRBJ2-7; TRBD2 is a possible D gene (5 bases). Germline CDR1 SSHAT, CDR2 FNYEAQ (reference sequence). This CDR3 has 12 residues. Trimming stripped 5 bases from V and 4 bases from J, with 9 bases between. CDR3 amino acids: CASSPRGYEQYF. CDR3 DNA: TGTGCCAGCAGCCCCAGAGGGTACGAGCAGTACTTC.

This clone was observed once. The chain combines TRBV5-5 with TRBJ1-4; D uncertain. The CDR3 is 13 residues long. Trimming removed 6 bases at V and 8 bases at J, with 14 bases between. Germline V gene sequence: CDR1 SGHKS, CDR2 YYEKEE (reference sequence). The DNA of the CDR3 is TGTGCCAGCACTGCAGGAGTTCGGGAAAAACTGTTTTTT. This codes for CASTAGVREKLFF.

The rearrangement links TRBV6-5 to TRBJ1-3; no firm D call. Germline assignment: CDR1 MNHEY and CDR2 SVGAGI. The V gene lost 4 bases and the J gene lost 0 bases, with 13 bases spanning the gap. The CDR3 extends over 16 amino acids. The CDR3 DNA follows: TGTGCCAGCAGTTCAAGCCCCCATAGCTCTGGAAACACCATATATTTT. It translates to CASSSSPHSSGNTIYF.

This clone was counted a few times. V usage is TRBV29-1 and J usage is TRBJ1-1; a weak D match, TRBD1 (5 bases). The ends were cut back, 7 bases at V and 0 bases at J, with 9 bases in the middle. Germline V gives CDR1 SQVTM, CDR2 ANQGSEA. The CDR3 is 12 amino acids. The CDR3 DNA sequence: TGCAGCGGAATGACAGTGAACACTGAAGCTTTCTTT. Translation: CSGMTVNTEAFF.

The V and J genes are TRBV5-4 and TRBJ2-7; 8 bases fit TRBD2. The germline gives CDR1 SGHNT, CDR2 YYREEE (reference sequence). V was clipped by 2 bases and J by 4 bases; unmatched bases: 5. The CDR3 spans 14 residues. The CDR3 region has the DNA TGTGCCAGCAGCTTAGCGGGAGCCCCATACGAGCAGTACTTC. It yields the protein CASSLAGAPYEQYF.

The chain has TRBV5-1 and TRBJ2-7; the match to TRBD1 covers 9 bases. V lost 5 bases and J lost 2; bases outside the gene matches: 5. The CDR3 is 14 amino acids. The germline CDR1 and CDR2 sequences are SGHRS and YFSETQ. The CDR3 nucleotides are TGCGCCAGCAGGTCCGGGACAGGGCCCTACGAGCAGTACTTC. It yields the protein CASRSGTGPYEQYF.

The rearrangement uses TRBV5-1 and TRBJ1-1, with a tentative D call TRBD1 (6 bases). The CDR3 has 14 amino acids. Trimming shortened V by 0 bases and J by 6 bases, and 12 bases separated the two germline ends. The germline V gene has CDR1 SGHRS and CDR2 YFSETQ. The CDR3 region has the DNA TGCGCCAGCAGCTTGGTAGGGGGAAGGGCTGAAGCTTTCTTT. It is translated as CASSLVGGRAEAFF.

This chain joins TRBV28 and TRBJ1-4; D is possibly TRBD1 (5 bases). V lost 3 bases, J lost 8 bases, and 10 bases lay in between. CDR1 is MDHEN, CDR2 SYDVKM, per germline. CDR3 size: 13 residues. The CDR3 sequence is CASSFRATEKLFF. CDR3 in DNA: TGTGCCAGCAGTTTCAGGGCTACAGAAAAACTGTTTTTT.

This chain links TRBV13 with TRBJ2-3; 7 positions agree with TRBD2. Germline trimming cut 3 bases from V and 4 bases from J; bases unmatched to any gene: 22. CDR3 length: 20 amino acids. Germline V lookup: CDR1 PRHDT, CDR2 FYEKMQ (reference sequence). The DNA for the CDR3 is TGTGCCAGCAGCTTTAATCTAAATGAGGGGCTAGCGGAGAAGGCAGATACGCAGTATTTT. Its protein product is CASSFNLNEGLAEKADTQYF.

This chain connects TRBV5-1 to TRBJ2-7, with 7 bases aligning to TRBD1. This CDR3 comprises 15 residues. Per germline, CDR1 SGHRS and CDR2 YFSETQ. The junction had 11 bases not matched to a gene; V was cut back by 2 bases and J by 6 bases. The CDR3 loop reads CASSLDPGTVAEQYF. The CDR3 DNA is TGCGCCAGCAGCTTAGACCCCGGGACAGTAGCCGAGCAGTACTTC. The full variable domain, its missing parts supplied by reference TRBV5-1 and TRBJ2-7, is KAGVTQTPRYLIKTRGQQVTLSCSPISGHRSVSWYQQTPGQGLQFLFEYFSETQRNKGNFPGRFSGRQFSNSRSEMNVSTLELGDSALYLCASSLDPGTVAEQYFGPGTRLTVT.

The chain uses TRBV28 and TRBJ2-2; D is perhaps TRBD1 (6 bases). V was cut by 3 bases and J by 4 bases, with 12 bases left in between. Looked up from germline, CDR1 is MDHEN and CDR2 is SYDVKM. The CDR3 sequence is 15 residues long. CDR3 DNA sequence: TGTGCCAGCAGTTTCCTCCAGGGGTTCACCGGGGAGCTGTTTTTT. Its protein is CASSFLQGFTGELFF.

This clone was counted a few times. V is TRBV9 and J is TRBJ1-1, with D possibly matching TRBD1 (6 bases). V lost 7 bases to trimming and J lost 4 bases, with 14 bases between them. Germline lookup yields CDR1 SGDLS and CDR2 YYNGEE. The CDR3 runs 13 residues. Here the CDR3 reads CASRSQGSTEAFF. For the CDR3, the DNA is TGTGCCAGCCGATCACAGGGCAGCACTGAAGCTTTCTTT.

This rearrangement joins TRBV7-9 to TRBJ2-5; D unresolved. Trimming shortened V by 1 base and J by 9 bases, and 9 bases separated the two germline ends. CDR1 is SEHNR and CDR2 is FQNEAQ in the germline V gene (reference sequence). The CDR3 runs to 12 residues. This chain's CDR3 is CASSLELLSQYF. DNA for the CDR3: TGTGCCAGCAGCTTAGAACTTTTGTCCCAGTACTTC.

V gene TRBV7-9 combines with J gene TRBJ2-7; TRBD2 matches 7 bases. The V gene end was trimmed by 6 bases and the J gene end by 3 bases; junction bases not matched to a gene: 8. Germline CDR1 is SEHNR and CDR2 is FQNEAQ (reference sequence). This CDR3 is built from 14 residues. CDR3 sequence: CASSDGASGYEQYF. In nucleotides, the CDR3 is TGTGCCAGCAGTGATGGAGCTAGCGGCTACGAGCAGTACTTC.

The CDR3 nucleotides are TGTGCCTGGAGTGTAAGGGGCCAGTACAATGAGCAGTTCTTC. Protein product: CAWSVRGQYNEQFF. The genes are TRBV30 and TRBJ2-1, with D perhaps matching TRBD1 (5 bases). The ends were cut back, 0 bases at V and 4 bases at J, with 10 bases in the middle. The CDR3 contains 14 residues. Germline V gene lookup returns CDR1 GTSNPN and CDR2 SVGIG (reference sequence).

The DNA of the CDR3 is TGTGCCAGCAGCTACACAGCACCGGGCTATGAGCAGTTCTTC. It yields the protein CASSYTAPGYEQFF. The chain recombines TRBV7-3 with TRBJ2-1; D not certain. Trimming shortened V by 4 bases and J by 8 bases, and 15 bases separated the two germline ends. The CDR3 spans 14 residues. Germline lookup yields CDR1 SGHTA and CDR2 FQGTGA.